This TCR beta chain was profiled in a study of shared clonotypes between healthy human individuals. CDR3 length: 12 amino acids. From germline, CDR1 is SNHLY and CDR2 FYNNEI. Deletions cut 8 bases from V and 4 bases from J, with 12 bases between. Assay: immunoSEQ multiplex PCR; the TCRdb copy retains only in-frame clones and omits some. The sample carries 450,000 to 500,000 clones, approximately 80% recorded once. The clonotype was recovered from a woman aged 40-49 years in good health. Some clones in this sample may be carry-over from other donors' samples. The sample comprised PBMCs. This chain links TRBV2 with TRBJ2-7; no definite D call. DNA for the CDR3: TGTGCCAGCGGGCCACAAGGTTACGAGCAGTACTTC. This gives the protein CASGPQGYEQYF.